This entry describes one T cell receptor beta chain. The sample holds one count of this clone. Its antigen is unknown. No much larger clone exists at a distance of one base, and base qualities are not known. This record comes from a study of blood T cell dynamics during melanoma immunotherapy (dated by TCRdb to 2020 to 2021). The study in broad terms: Patients with metastatic melanoma were treated with first-line pembrolizumab or nivolumab plus ipilimumab as standard of care in the United Kingdom. Consecutive patients formed a training cohort, and a further independent group of patients from the same centre was pooled into an external validation set. To find early correlates of response, the study profiled the peripheral T cell receptor repertoires of patients with metastatic melanoma both before and after one cycle of checkpoint inhibitor therapy. Overall study results and their limits: Of the sorted CD8+ subsets, TIE cells had both the greatest clonality and the greatest similarity to cfDNA CDR3 sequences, which suggests active turnover converging on dominant clones. Whether the T cell clones behind the repertoire changes were melanoma-specific or instead reflected general immune activation was something the study could not determine. The relatively small sample size was recognized as a factor that could limit how well the results generalize.

In light of the paper, this sample's time point label describes: pre-treatment baseline. The definition of immune-effector (TIE) cells was CD3+ CD4- CD8+ CD45RA- CD45RO-high CD27- CCR7- memory T cells. Blood samples were collected before treatment (T0) and at week 3 (W3), after the first cycle of checkpoint blockade. Except for a couple of patients with rapid clinical progression, response was assessed 12 weeks after the first infusion by RECIST 1.1; disease control meant complete response, partial response or stable disease. Any patient who had received prior systemic cancer treatment, was on concomitant immunosuppressant therapy or had synchronous other active malignancies was excluded. In six patients, three progressing and three with disease control, sorted CD8+ memory and naive T cell subsets were sequenced at T0 and W3. Lymphoprep and SepMate tubes were used to isolate PBMC from blood, and red cell lysis was then performed. QIAamp DNA Blood Mini kits were used to extract DNA from PBMC and sorted T cell subsets. CD8+ T cell subsets were sorted live on a FACSAria III cytometer and then frozen prior to DNA extraction. Fresh PBMC intended for flow cytometry were kept at 4 degrees C in PBS containing around 2% fetal bovine serum and were analyzed within 25 hours.

The junction shows trimming of 5 bases on V and 4 bases on J, plus 11 bases between the germline ends. CDR1 and CDR2 are drawn from the germline V gene (reference sequence): MNHEY, SMNVEV. From its cysteine to its phenylalanine, the CDR3 spans 13 amino acids. Only the CDR3 DNA stays, 39 bases, in frame from base 1. For each sorted CD8+ T cell subset, the entire amount of extracted DNA was loaded into the assay. TCR beta CDR3 sequences were amplified from genomic DNA with the immunoSEQ TCRb Assay kit following manufacturer instructions. The KAPA Library Quantification Kit for Illumina platforms was used to quantify pooled libraries by qPCR. Pooled libraries were sequenced on an Illumina NextSeq 500, clustered at roughly 0.55-1.1 pM. As for the original processing: TCR data were analyzed with immunoSEQ ANALYZER and the R LymphoSeq package. A rearrangement efficiency score was calculated as productive divided by the sum of productive and non-productive CDR3 sequences. Clonality was assessed using the Gini coefficient and diversity using the Renyi index at alpha=1, with pairwise comparisons between timepoints within each patient. Clonal relatedness, based on an edit distance of 3, and repertoire similarity, based on the Bhattacharyya coefficient, were both computed in LymphoSeq. To classify response, a linear discriminant analysis based on week-3 changes in clonality and diversity was built using the R MASS and caret packages. This immuneACCESS table, as held by TCRdb, lists in-frame sequences with V and J called but not all clones. Of the missing ones, under half trace to an unresolved V gene in checked studies; the others have no known cause. Clone size and the V and J calls come from that table; the DNA yielded D and trimming. Here the sample has about 1,600 clones; 73% occur a single time. The top ten clonotypes cover more than 5.5% of the sample.

Here the chain combines TRBV27 and TRBJ1-2; a tentative D match to TRBD1 spans 5 bases. This receptor was obtained from a human donor with melanoma. This specimen consisted of CD8+ T cells from blood, obtained from a patient treated with checkpoint blockade. The cell subset or site label corresponds to: immune-effector CD8+ memory T cells, CD45RO-high CCR7- CD27-. The nucleotides are TGTGCCAGCAGTCCCGGGGGGTCCTATGGCTACACCTTC. This sequence encodes CASSPGGSYGYTF.